The sequence of this T cell receptor (beta chain) was determined in a study of beta chain features in type 1 diabetes. The table lists this clone with a few counts. The sequenced template was cDNA made from the entire isolated RNA. Profiling relied on immunoSEQ multiplex PCR, and the TCRdb table lists in-frame clones only, not all of them. Of some 330,000 clones detected, more than 9.5% appear once; the ten largest clones hold approximately 0.016%. The CDR3 sequence is 14 residues long. V shed 4 bases, J shed 11 bases, and the junction held 11 bases outside the gene matches. Germline V lookup: CDR1 MNHEY, CDR2 SMNVEV (reference sequence).

The sample taken for sequencing was naive CD4+ T cells from blood. This chain connects TRBV27 to TRBJ2-1, with 7 positions matching TRBD2. The sequence derives from a woman in her twenties or thirties in good health. In DNA, the CDR3 is TGTGCCAGCAGTTCACTGGGACTAATTCACCAGCAGTTCTTC. Translating gives CASSSLGLIHQQFF.